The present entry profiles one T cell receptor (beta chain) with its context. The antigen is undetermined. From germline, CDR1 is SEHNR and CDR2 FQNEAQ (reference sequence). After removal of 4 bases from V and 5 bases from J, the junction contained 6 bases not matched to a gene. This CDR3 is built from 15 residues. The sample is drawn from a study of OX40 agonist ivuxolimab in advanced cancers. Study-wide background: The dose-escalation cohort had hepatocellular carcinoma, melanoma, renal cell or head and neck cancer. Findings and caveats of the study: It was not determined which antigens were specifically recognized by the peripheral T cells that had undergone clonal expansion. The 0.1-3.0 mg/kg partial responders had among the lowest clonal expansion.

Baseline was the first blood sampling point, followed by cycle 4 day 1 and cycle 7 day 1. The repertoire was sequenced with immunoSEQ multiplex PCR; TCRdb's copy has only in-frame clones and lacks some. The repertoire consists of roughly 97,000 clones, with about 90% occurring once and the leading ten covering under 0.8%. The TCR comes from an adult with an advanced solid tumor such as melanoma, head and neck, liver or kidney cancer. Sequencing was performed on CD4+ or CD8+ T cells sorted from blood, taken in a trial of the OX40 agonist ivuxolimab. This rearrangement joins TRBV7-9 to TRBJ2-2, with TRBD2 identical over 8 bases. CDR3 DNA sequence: TGTGCCAGCAGCTCACCGGGAGGGAAGACCGGGGAGCTGTTTTTT. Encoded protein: CASSSPGGKTGELFF.